This note documents a single T cell receptor (beta chain) sequence. The data are from a study of cytomegalovirus exposure and HLA in healthy donors. The CDR3 runs to 14 residues. The germline CDR1 and CDR2 sequences are ENHRY and SYGVKD. V lost 0 bases, J lost 3 bases, and 8 bases lay in between. The PCR made use of 60 Vbeta and 13 Jbeta primers. Libraries were prepared by immunoSEQ multiplex PCR; TCRdb keeps only in-frame clonotypes and omits some of them. Here the sample spans fewer than 150,000 clones, around 75% being singletons. Sequencing was performed on PBMCs. This clonotype originated in a man aged 25 to 40 in good health and CMV-seronegative. The chain has TRBV10-3 and TRBJ1-2; D gene uncertain. As DNA, the CDR3 is TGTGCCATCAGTGAGTCGAACAGATACTATGGCTACACCTTC. Translation gives CAISESNRYYGYTF.